This section outlines one TCR beta chain sequence together with its context. Its antigen is currently unknown. V gave up 4 bases and J gave up 0 bases; unmatched junction bases: 4. Per the germline V gene, CDR1 is MDHEN and CDR2 is SYDVKM. This CDR3 comprises 16 residues. The sample originates from a study of blood T cells in healthy people across ages. Next came a second PCR, run for about 6 to 12 cycles, which used a sample-barcoded 5' primer along with a J-beta primer mix. Each CDR3 protein is one row after TCRdb ran MiXCR on the 5' RACE reads. The sample shows about 1,400,000 distinct CDR3 sequences, 35% to 45% of them seen only once. Researchers isolated at least 7 million PBMCs per sample. Each sample yielded at least 6 micrograms of PBMC total RNA. The study, taken as a whole, reports: PBMC samples, being unsorted, prevented any conclusive comparison of naive and antigen-experienced cells. Naive CD4+ cell counts and diversity both ran higher in long-lived than in aged donors.

The receptor was isolated from a woman under 30 in good health. The rearrangement links TRBV28 to TRBJ2-1; 9 nucleotides align to TRBD1. The sequencing sample was made of blood. CDR3 coding DNA: TGTGCCAGCAGTTCGGGACAGGGTTTCTCCTACAATGAGCAGTTCTTC. As protein: CASSSGQGFSYNEQFF.